The 13 T cell receptor beta chains reported below all come from one sample, sequenced in a study of shared clonotypes between healthy human individuals. Naivety among CD8 cells was defined by CD45RO negativity and positive CCR7 selection, thereby excluding terminally differentiated effector memory CD45RA+ cells. Sequencing used immunoSEQ multiplex PCR; TCRdb keeps in-frame clones, though not all of them. This sample has some 2 million clones, with approximately 94% found just once. Sequenced sample: naive CD8+ T cells sorted from blood. The receptors here all came from a man between 18 and 29 years old in good health.

Details on this clone: Other nucleotide sequences from this sample produce the same CDR3. The V call is TRBV5-6, the J call TRBJ2-5; D uncertain. This CDR3 is 13 amino acids long. Germline-derived CDR1 and CDR2 are SGHDT and YYEEEE. V dropped 4 bases and J dropped 2 bases, with 9 bases sitting between them. The CDR3 spells CASSPEIQETQYF. CDR3 DNA: TGTGCCAGCAGCCCGGAGATACAAGAGACCCAGTACTTC.

The rearrangement links TRBV10-3 to TRBJ1-1; no clear D. This CDR3 contains 13 residues. Per the germline V gene, CDR1 is ENHRY and CDR2 is SYGVKD. V shed 4 bases and J shed 3 bases, with 9 bases lying between them. In nucleotides, the CDR3 is TGTGCCATCAGTGGAACGGACTACACTGAAGCTTTCTTT. Protein sequence: CAISGTDYTEAFF.

V gene TRBV27 combines with J gene TRBJ1-1; 8 bases align to TRBD1. This CDR3 has 14 residues. Germline CDR1 MNHEY, CDR2 SMNVEV (reference sequence). With V trimmed by 6 bases and J by 1 base, 4 bases remained unmatched. CDR3 amino acids: CASSHTGGNTEAFF. The CDR3 nucleotides are TGTGCCAGCAGCCATACAGGGGGGAACACTGAAGCTTTCTTT.

This clone was detected only once. This chain links TRBV5-4 with TRBJ2-1; perhaps TRBD1 as D (8 bases). The CDR3 length is 14 residues. CDR1 and CDR2 (germline): SGHNT, YYREEE (reference sequence). V lost 4 bases and J 9 bases, leaving 17 bases between the germline ends. This CDR3 is CASSPGQGGSEQFF. CDR3 DNA: TGTGCCAGCAGCCCAGGACAGGGCGGGAGTGAGCAGTTCTTC.

In this sample, this clone turned up once. The rearrangement links TRBV9 to TRBJ2-7; D ambiguous. Germline lookup yields CDR1 SGDLS and CDR2 YYNGEE. This CDR3 is 15 amino acids long. With 4 bases removed from V and 4 bases from J, the gap between germline ends came to 18 bases. This chain's CDR3 is CASSPHGRLDYEQYF. The CDR3, as DNA: TGTGCCAGCAGCCCGCATGGGCGTTTGGATTACGAGCAGTACTTC.

V is TRBV5-8 and J is TRBJ2-5; D unclear. Deletions cut 2 bases from V and 0 bases from J, with 23 bases between. The CDR3 runs to 19 residues. The germline V gene encodes CDR1 SGHTS and CDR2 YDEGEE. This CDR3 reads CASSFPIIKRTAYQETQYF. The CDR3 bases are TGTGCCAGCAGCTTTCCTATTATTAAAAGGACGGCGTACCAAGAGACCCAGTACTTC.

The chain links TRBV2 to TRBJ1-1, with D hard to call. Germline CDR1 and CDR2: SNHLY and FYNNEI. The V end lost 8 bases, the J end lost 0 bases, and 7 bases lay between the germline ends. This CDR3 has 12 amino acids. The CDR3 here is CASALMNTEAFF. Here the CDR3 DNA reads TGTGCCAGCGCCCTCATGAACACTGAAGCTTTCTTT. The whole variable domain, filled in from reference TRBV2 and TRBJ1-1, reads EPEVTQTPSHQVTQMGQEVILRCVPISNHLYFYWYRQILGQKVEFLVSFYNNEISEKSEIFDDQFSVERPDGSNFTLKIRSTKLEDSAMYFCASALMNTEAFFGQGTRLTVV.

This sequence joins TRBV5-4 and TRBJ2-1; D possibly corresponds to TRBD2 (6 bases). This CDR3 contains 17 residues. The V and J ends lost 4 bases and 5 bases respectively, with 22 bases between them. Germline CDR1 is SGHNT and CDR2 is YYREEE (reference sequence). The CDR3 loop is CASSLGSGTQINNEQFF. The DNA for the CDR3 is TGTGCCAGCAGCCTGGGATCCGGGACTCAGATAAACAATGAGCAGTTCTTC.

This clone was observed a few times. Distinct nucleotide sequences in the sample also encode this CDR3. The chain links TRBV30 to TRBJ1-2; a weak D match, TRBD1 (5 bases). The germline V gene encodes CDR1 GTSNPN and CDR2 SVGIG (reference sequence). V gave up 0 bases and J gave up 5 bases, with 10 bases separating them. The CDR3 covers 13 residues. In DNA form, the CDR3 reads TGTGCCTGGAGTGTAGCAGGGCATTATGGCTACACCTTC. It specifies CAWSVAGHYGYTF.

The chain uses TRBV18 and TRBJ2-1; 9 bases match TRBD2. Losses at the gene ends were 2 bases for V and 3 bases for J; bases not matched to a gene: 2. The CDR3 runs 15 residues. The germline gives CDR1 KGHSH, CDR2 LQKENI. The CDR3 reads CASSPSGGLYNEQFF. Here the CDR3 DNA reads TGTGCCAGCTCACCAAGCGGGGGGCTCTACAATGAGCAGTTCTTC.

A word on this clone: The sample contains more than one DNA sequence encoding this CDR3. J is TRBJ1-4 and V is TRBV5-4; 11 bases align to TRBD1. Germline CDR1 and CDR2: SGHNT and YYREEE (reference sequence). V dropped 0 bases and J dropped 6; count of bases not matched to a gene: 1. This CDR3 is built from 15 residues. The CDR3 coding sequence is TGTGCCAGCAGCTTGGGGACAGGGGGCTATGAAAAACTGTTTTTT. Translating it yields CASSLGTGGYEKLFF.

The gene calls are TRBV7-9 and TRBJ2-2; TRBD1 aligns across 9 bases. V lost 4 bases to trimming and J lost 6 bases; unmatched junction nucleotides: 9. The CDR3 extends over 16 amino acids. Germline values: CDR1 SEHNR, CDR2 FQNEAQ (reference sequence). This CDR3 is CASSSNRDREPGELFF. The DNA for the CDR3 is TGTGCCAGCAGCTCGAACCGGGACAGGGAACCCGGGGAGCTGTTTTTT.

V and J are TRBV27 and TRBJ2-3; D ambiguous. This CDR3 region has 12 residues. Germline CDR1 and CDR2: MNHEY and SMNVEV (reference sequence). V lost 3 bases, J lost 6 bases, and 7 bases lay in between. The CDR3 DNA reads as TGTGCCAGCAGTTTGAATCGGGATACGCAGTATTTT. It codes for CASSLNRDTQYF.